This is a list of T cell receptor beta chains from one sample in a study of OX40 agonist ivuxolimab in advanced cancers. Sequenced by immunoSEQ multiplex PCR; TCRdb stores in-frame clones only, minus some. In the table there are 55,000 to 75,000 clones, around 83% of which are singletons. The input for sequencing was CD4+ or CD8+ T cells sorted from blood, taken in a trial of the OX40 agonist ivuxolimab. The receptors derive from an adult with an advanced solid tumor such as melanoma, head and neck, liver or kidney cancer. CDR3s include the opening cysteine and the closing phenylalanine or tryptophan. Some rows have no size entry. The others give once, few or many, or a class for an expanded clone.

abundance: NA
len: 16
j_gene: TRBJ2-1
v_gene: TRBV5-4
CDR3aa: CASSTGGDSSYNEQFF

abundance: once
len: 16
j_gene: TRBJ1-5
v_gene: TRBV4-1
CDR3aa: CASSQDEGDSNQPQHF

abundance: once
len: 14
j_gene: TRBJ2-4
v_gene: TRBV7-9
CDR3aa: CASSFGASKNIQYF

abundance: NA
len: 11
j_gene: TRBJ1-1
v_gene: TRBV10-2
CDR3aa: CASSDHTEAFF

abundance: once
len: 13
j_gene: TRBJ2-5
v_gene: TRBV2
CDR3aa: CASTGQPQETQYF

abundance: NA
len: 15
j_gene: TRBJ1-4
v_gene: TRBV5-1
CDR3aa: CASSLGSSTNEKLFF

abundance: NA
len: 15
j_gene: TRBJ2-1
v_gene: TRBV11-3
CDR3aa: CASSLDRHSHNEQFF

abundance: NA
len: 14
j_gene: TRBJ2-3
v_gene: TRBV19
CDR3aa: CASSRGFITDTQYF

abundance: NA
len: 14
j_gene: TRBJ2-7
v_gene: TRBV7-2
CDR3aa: CASSLSGGFYEQYF

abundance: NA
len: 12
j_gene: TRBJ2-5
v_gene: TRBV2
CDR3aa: CASTGYPETQYF

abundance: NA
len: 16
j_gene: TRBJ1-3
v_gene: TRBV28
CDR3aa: CASRPAPGGHGSTIYF

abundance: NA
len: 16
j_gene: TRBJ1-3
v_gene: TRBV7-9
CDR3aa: CASSPPGPGSGNTIYF

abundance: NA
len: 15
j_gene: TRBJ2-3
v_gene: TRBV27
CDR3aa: CASSLTGISTDTQYF

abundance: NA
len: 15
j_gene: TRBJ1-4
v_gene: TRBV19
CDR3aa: CASSPRGQTQEKLFF

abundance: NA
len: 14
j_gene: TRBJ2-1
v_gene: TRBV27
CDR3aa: CASSSTGAGNEQFF

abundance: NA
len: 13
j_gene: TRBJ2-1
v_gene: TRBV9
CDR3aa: CASSVGGSDEQFF

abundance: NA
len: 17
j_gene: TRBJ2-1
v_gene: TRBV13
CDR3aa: CASSSSDRGPSYNEQFF

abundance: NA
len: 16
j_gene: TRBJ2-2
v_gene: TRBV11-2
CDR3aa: CASSLAGGTNTGELFF

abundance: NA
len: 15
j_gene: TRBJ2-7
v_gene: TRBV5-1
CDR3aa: CASSLEGGGIYEQYF

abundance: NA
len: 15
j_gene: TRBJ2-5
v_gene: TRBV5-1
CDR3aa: CASSWSTGTGETQYF

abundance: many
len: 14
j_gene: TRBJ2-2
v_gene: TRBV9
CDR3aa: CASSLGTSTGELFF

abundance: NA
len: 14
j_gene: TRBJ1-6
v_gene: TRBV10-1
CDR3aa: CASSAPGVGSPLHF

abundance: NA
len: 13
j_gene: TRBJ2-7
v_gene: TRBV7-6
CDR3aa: CASSFMGVEEQYF

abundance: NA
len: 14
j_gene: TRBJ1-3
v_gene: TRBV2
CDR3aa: CASNWEYAGNTIYF

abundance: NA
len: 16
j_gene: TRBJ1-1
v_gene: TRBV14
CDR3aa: CASSPGTATTTTEAFF

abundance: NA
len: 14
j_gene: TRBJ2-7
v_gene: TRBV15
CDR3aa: CATSRLGQSYEQYF

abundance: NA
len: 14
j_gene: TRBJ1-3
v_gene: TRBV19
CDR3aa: CASSPGGFGNTIYF

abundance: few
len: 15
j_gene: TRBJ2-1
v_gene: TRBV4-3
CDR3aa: CASSPRGGGNNEQFF

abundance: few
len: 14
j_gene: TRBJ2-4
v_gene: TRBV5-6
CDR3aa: CASSGTGRQNIQYF

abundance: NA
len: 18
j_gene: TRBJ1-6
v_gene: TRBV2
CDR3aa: CASRERDSFQIANSPLHF

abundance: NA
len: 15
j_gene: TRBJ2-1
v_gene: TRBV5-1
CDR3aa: CASNPGGGGDNEQFF

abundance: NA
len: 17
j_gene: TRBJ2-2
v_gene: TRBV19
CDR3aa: CASSPRPQTSGKGRLFF

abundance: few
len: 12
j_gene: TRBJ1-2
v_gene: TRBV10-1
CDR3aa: CASSDGGYGYTF

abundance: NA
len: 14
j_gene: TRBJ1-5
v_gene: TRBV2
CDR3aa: CASSGGHTLQPQHF

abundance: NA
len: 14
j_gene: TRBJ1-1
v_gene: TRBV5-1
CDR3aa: CASSLTDRATEAFF

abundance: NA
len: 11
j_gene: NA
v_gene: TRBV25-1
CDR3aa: CASSGGNEQYF

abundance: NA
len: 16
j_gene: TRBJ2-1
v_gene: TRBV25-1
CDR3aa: CASSESMGGAYNEQFF

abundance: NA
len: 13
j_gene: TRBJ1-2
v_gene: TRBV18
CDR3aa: CASSPATANGYTF

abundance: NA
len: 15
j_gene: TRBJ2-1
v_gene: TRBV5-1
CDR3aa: CASSFTTGGLNEQFF

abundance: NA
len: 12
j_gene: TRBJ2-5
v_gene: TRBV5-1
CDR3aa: CASSEGGETQYF

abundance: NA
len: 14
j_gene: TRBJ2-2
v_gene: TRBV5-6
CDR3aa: CASSLARTRGELFF

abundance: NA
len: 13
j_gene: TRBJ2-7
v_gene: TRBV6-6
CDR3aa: CASSQSGFYEQYF

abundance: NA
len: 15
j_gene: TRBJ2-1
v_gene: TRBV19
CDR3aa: CASMGLTGGGNEQFF

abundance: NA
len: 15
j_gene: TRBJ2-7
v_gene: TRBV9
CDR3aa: CASSVGGGLVYEQYF

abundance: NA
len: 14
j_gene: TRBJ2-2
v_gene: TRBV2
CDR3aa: CASTVAGAAGELFF

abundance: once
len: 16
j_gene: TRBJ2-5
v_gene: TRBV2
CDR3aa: CASSENRDGDQETQYF

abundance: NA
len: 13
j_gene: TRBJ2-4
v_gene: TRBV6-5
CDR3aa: CASSRGQGNIQYF

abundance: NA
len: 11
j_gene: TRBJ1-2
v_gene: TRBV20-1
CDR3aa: CSAPVDYGYTF

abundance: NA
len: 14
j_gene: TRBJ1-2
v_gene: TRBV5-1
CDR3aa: CASGLWGFEYGYTF

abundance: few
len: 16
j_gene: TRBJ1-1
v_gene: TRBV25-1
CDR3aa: CASIRQGGRGDTEAFF

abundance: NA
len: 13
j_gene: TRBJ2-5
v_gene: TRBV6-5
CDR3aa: CASRPTGLETQYF

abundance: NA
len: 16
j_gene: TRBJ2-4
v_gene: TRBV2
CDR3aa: CASSVEKNLAKNIQYF

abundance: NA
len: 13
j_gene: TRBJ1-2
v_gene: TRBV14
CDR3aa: CASSQTGGYGYTF

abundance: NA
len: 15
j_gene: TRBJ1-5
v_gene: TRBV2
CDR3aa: CASSGTADSNQPQHF

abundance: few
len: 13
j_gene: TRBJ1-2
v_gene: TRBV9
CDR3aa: CASSVEGVDGYTF